The present T cell receptor (beta chain) was sequenced within a study of identical twins. V was clipped by 2 bases and J by 5 bases, with 6 bases between them. The CDR3 has 13 amino acids. Per the germline V gene, CDR1 is SGHVS and CDR2 is FNYEAQ. TCRdb re-analysed the 5' RACE reads in MiXCR, keeping a single row per CDR3 protein. Seen here are about 720,000 distinct CDR3 sequences, 15% to 20% observed once, and the top ten hold about an eighth. This sample also appeared in a second study, on T cells expressing NK-cell markers. That work adds: The share of CD8+ T cells held by dominant NKG2C+ clonotypes was about 1.0-7.5% in about six donors.

The specimen sequenced was PBMCs. This chain joins TRBV7-6 and TRBJ2-2; no definite D call. The TCR was taken from a woman aged 18 to 35 in good health. CDR3 sequence reads: CASSLQITGELFF. CDR3 nucleotides: TGTGCCAGCAGCTTACAAATTACCGGGGAGCTGTTTTTT.